The sequence of this TCR beta chain was determined in a study of cytomegalovirus exposure and HLA in healthy donors (dated by TCRdb to about 2017). The study in broad terms: According to an earlier analysis of a few hundred of the donors, some 180 million T cells yielded some 110 million unique TCR beta sequences and about 300 Gb of sequence data. In the later analysis, no new phenotypic data were used to find candidate immune exposures; instead, reliance was placed on TCR beta sequences and their occurrence across donors. High-throughput TCR immunosequencing, statistical association of individual TCRs with disease status, and machine learning were combined to predict cytomegalovirus infection status. All discovery cohort repertoires had been generated on a single sequencing platform. HLA typing included class I and class II loci at four-digit resolution. In addition to the first cohort of 650 to 750 subjects, a separate validation cohort of approximately 130 different subjects was used. The aim of the study was to test whether cataloging public T cell receptors could identify signatures of past pathogen exposure. Among roughly 400 genotyped donors of the cohort, an average of around 240,000 unique TCR beta nucleotide sequences were sequenced per donor, roughly 20% of them non-productive. To decide whether each TCR beta V gene segment behaved as functional or pseudogenic, an earlier analysis of approximately 590 of the donors relied on high-throughput TCR beta sequencing. The genetic ancestry cluster associated with self-reported Caucasian donors included 81% of the roughly 400 genotyped donors. The study used immunosequencing to profile the T cell repertoires of several hundred subjects and linked those repertoires to cytomegalovirus serostatus. Typing coverage differed by locus: A, B, C, DRB1 and DQB1 were typed in about 620-640 donors, DQA1 in about 500, DPA1 in nearly 610, and DPB1 in around 490. An early release covering 550 to 650 HLA-typed donors comprised roughly 300 gigabases of sequencing data and 85 million to 100 million unique TCR sequences. A later genetic analysis took genome-wide SNP genotypes for 398 of the 666 donors and used that subset as a discovery cohort. A few DR-DQ haplotypes were treated as single units for association and clustering because of strong linkage in the cohort. A later analysis re-examined previously published TCR beta repertoires from more than 600 donors and added high-resolution HLA genotyping to investigate patterns of TCR occurrence. Donor age, sex, ethnicity and CMV serostatus were compiled together with the repertoire data.

The CDR1 and CDR2 encoded by the germline V gene are SGHRS and YFSETQ. The CDR3 has 14 amino acids, counting the end cysteine and phenylalanine. CDR3 DNA is the only sequence kept; it has 42 bases, read in frame from the first base. V is reduced by 0 bases and J by 1 base, leaving a spacing of 7 bases between them. Preparation of the library involved the immunoSEQ multiplex PCR assay. A mixture of 60 forward primers for TCR Vbeta segments and 13 reverse primers for TCR Jbeta segments was used in the multiplex PCR. The CDR3 region of rearranged TCR beta genes was amplified from genomic DNA by a multiplex PCR assay. Amplified TCR beta libraries were sequenced as 87-base-pair reads on the Illumina HiSeq System. Regarding the original processing steps: A later analysis counted tens of millions of unique TCR beta chains across the 550 to 700 repertoires, and roughly 9.9 million of these chains were shared by at least two donors. Raw reads were error-corrected and collapsed into unique sequences with a nearest-neighbor algorithm that merged closely related sequences to remove PCR and sequencing errors. V, D and J gene segments were assigned by aligning CDR3 sequences to IMGT reference sequences. For a sequence to be retained, a match of at least six nucleotides to both a V gene segment and a J gene segment was required. A rearrangement was called productive if the CDR3 had no stop codons and remained in frame with V and J, and every other rearrangement was called non-productive. CDR3 was defined according to IMGT convention as the region running from the second conserved V-encoded cysteine to the conserved J-encoded phenylalanine. Sequences without an unambiguous match to a single V gene segment were excluded from the earlier analysis of several hundred of the donors. In an earlier analysis of approximately 560 of the donors, a V segment was called functional when productive rearrangements were above 56.7%, and segregating when the standard deviation between donors exceeded 5%. A statistical classification framework was built for diagnosing cytomegalovirus status from the catalog of TCR beta chain sequences. In a later analysis, V and J genes were assigned by comparing TCR nucleotide sequences against IMGT/GENE-DB human TR gene sequences. The TCRdist pipeline was used in a later analysis to assign CDR3 sequences and most-parsimonious VDJ recombination scenarios. A later analysis defined each TCR beta chain by its CDR3 amino acid sequence plus V-gene family, and excluded reads lacking a unique V-gene family. A later analysis removed 500 to 600 highly shared, low-generation-probability nucleotide sequences to deal with suspected cross-contamination and a sequencing artifact. For each public chain, a later analysis derived a clonal expansion index from normalized ranks of inferred template counts within each repertoire. In a later analysis, generation probabilities were computed using a VDJ recombination model fitted to out-of-frame rearrangements, and the results were checked against IGoR. A later analysis scored TCR-TCR, TCR-HLA and TCR-CMV co-occurrence with hypergeometric tests, applying a repertoire-size bias correction to TCR pairs. A later analysis estimated false discovery rates by permuting HLA or CMV assignments 20 times. In a later analysis, co-occurring TCRs were grouped using DBSCAN, and TCRdist sequence similarity was added for clustering within HLA-allele-positive subsets. Co-occurrence clustering excluded repertoires with fewer than 30,000 or more than 120,000 public chains, plus five with anomalous nucleotide sharing. TCRdb mirrors the immuneACCESS table, restricted to in-frame sequences. Some clones are absent from its copies; in checked studies, under half trace to an unresolved V gene, and the reason for the others is unknown. The V and J calls and clone size are taken from that table; D and trimming were inferred from the DNA. The sample includes around 99,000 clones, with approximately 84% observed a single time. Together, the top ten hold around 2% of the sample.

This clone was seen only a few times. This clone's antigen is unknown. No base qualities exist here, and no much larger clone lies one base off it. Study-level results and caveats: In a later genetic analysis, fewer N-insertions in productive TCRs were reported among donors in an Asian-associated ancestry cluster than the roughly 640-donor mean. Only TCR beta chains were sequenced in this cohort, and the absence of alpha or paired-chain data limited detectable features. At a false discovery rate of 0.05, a later analysis linked 16,951 TCR beta sequences to specific HLA alleles. A group of highly shared sequence variants was considered likely to be a technical artifact of the sequencing pipeline. Most CMV-associated TCR beta chains appeared to be HLA-restricted in a later analysis, and the HLA associations seemed to be driven largely by CMV exposure. Because counts were too low, seventeen rarely observed V segments, including chromosome 9 orphons, were left out of the earlier analysis of 587 of the donors. Correlated functional status among segregating V segments might reflect linkage disequilibrium, but an unknown experimental factor could not be ruled out. In the study, 150 to 200 TCR beta chains were listed as associated with cytomegalovirus. When HLA alleles, especially DR and DQ, strongly co-occurred, attributing TCR associations to individual alleles was difficult. Cytomegalovirus status was reported to be diagnosed by the classifier with high specificity and sensitivity in both the original and validation cohorts. Some IMGT-functional V segments, including TRBV6-2 and TRBV6-3, could not be told apart with the 87-base-pair reads, so those segments were excluded. For the cohort, immune exposure information was limited to CMV serostatus. A later analysis found that HLA-associated TCR beta chains were more clonally expanded and had lower generation probabilities than equally common non-associated chains. V-gene and J-gene trimming of TCR beta chains was associated with a missense DCLRE1C variant in a later genetic analysis, and the association was replicated in an independent cohort. According to a later analysis, TCR association rates differed among HLA loci, with DRB1 alleles showing the most associated TCRs and HLA-C alleles showing the fewest. A later analysis reported that several top co-occurrence clusters appeared linked to parvovirus B19, influenza, CMV and Epstein-Barr virus. A few of the identified cytomegalovirus-associated TCR beta chains were confirmed in vitro to be specific for cytomegalovirus antigens. Sequencing depth was assumed to be roughly uniform across donors in the presence/absence analyses, though that assumption may not hold. A further reported finding was that TCR beta sequences accurately predicted the HLA-A and HLA-B alleles for most subjects in the first cohort. In an earlier analysis of 587 of the donors, most TCR beta V segments appeared in productive rearrangements about 87% or about 30% of the time, broadly matching IMGT annotations. HLA typing was unavailable for some donors at each locus, so association tests used only the typed subset. It was suggested by the authors that the approach could potentially be generalized to other disease states and immunological phenotypes. Most TCR sequences were observed very rarely across donors, whereas some public TCRs were present in many individuals.

The cohort consisted of 650 to 700 healthy bone marrow donors. At the time of sampling, every cohort member was nominally healthy, though immune exposures that went unrecorded were likely present. The donor tested CMV seronegative and was one of the 352 seronegative cohort members. Every donor gave a peripheral blood sample, and the peripheral blood mononuclear cells from that sample were used for TCR beta sequencing. The Qiagen DNeasy Blood Extraction Kit was used to extract genomic DNA from the blood cell samples. This chain joins TRBV5-1 to TRBJ1-1; a weak D assignment points to TRBD1 (6 bases agree). The clonotype originates from a man aged 25 to 45 in good health and CMV-seronegative. Sequencing used PBMCs. The CDR3 amino acid sequence is: CASSLGTANTEAFF. In nucleotide form, the sequence is TGCGCCAGCAGCTTGGGGACAGCGAACACTGAAGCTTTCTTT.